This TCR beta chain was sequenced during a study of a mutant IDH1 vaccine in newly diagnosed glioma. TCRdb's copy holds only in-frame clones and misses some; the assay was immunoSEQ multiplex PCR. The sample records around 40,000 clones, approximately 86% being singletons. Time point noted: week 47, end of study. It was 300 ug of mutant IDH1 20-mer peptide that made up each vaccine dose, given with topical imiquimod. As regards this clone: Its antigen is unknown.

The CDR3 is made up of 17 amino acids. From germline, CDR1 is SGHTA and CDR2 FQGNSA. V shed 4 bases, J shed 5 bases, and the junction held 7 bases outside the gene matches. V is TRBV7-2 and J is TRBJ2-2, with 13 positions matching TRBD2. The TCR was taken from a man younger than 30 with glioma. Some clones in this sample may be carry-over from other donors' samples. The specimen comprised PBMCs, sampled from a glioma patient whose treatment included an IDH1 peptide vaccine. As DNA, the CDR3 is TGTGCCAGCAGCTCGCCGGGACTAGCGGGGTTAACCGGGGAGCTGTTTTTT. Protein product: CASSSPGLAGLTGELFF.